This is a list of T cell receptor beta chains from one sample in a study of Ad26.COV2.S vaccination and SARS-CoV-2 variants. The assay was immunoSEQ multiplex PCR, and TCRdb's table has in-frame clones only and misses some. Among about 350,000 clones listed, roughly 90% were seen once. This sample comprised peripheral blood, obtained in a trial of Ad26.COV2.S vaccine versus placebo. The origin of the receptors is a person aged 18-60 years who received the Ad26.COV2.S COVID-19 vaccine or a placebo. Both conserved end residues are part of each CDR3. The order of the fields is D gene, J gene, clone size, V gene, CDR3 protein, CDR3 DNA. A D gene is named only where the DNA matches it firmly. The size field is filled for only some rows; it gives once, few, many or a size class.

>.|TRBJ2-1|.|TRBV18
CASSPPTVVTINEQFF
TGTGCCAGCTCACCGCCGACAGTCGTAACCATCAATGAGCAGTTCTTC
>.|TRBJ1-2|.|TRBV5-4
CASSRDLGYTF
TGTGCCAGCAGCCGGGACCTTGGCTACACCTTC
>TRBD1|TRBJ2-1|.|TRBV19
CASSVRDRDEQFF
TGTGCCAGTAGTGTCCGGGACAGGGATGAGCAGTTCTTC
>TRBD1|TRBJ2-1|.|TRBV6-2/TRBV6-3
CASSYWGQGSSEQFF
TGTGCCAGCAGTTACTGGGGACAGGGTTCCAGTGAGCAGTTCTTC
>.|TRBJ1-2|.|TRBV6-2/TRBV6-3
CASSYESRDGYTF
TGTGCCAGCAGTTACGAGTCAAGGGATGGCTACACCTTC
>TRBD2|TRBJ2-2|.|TRBV7-2
CASSLVRLAYTGELFF
TGTGCCAGCAGCTTAGTCCGACTAGCGTACACCGGGGAGCTGTTTTTT
>TRBD1|TRBJ2-5|.|TRBV28
CASSIPRTGGEETQYF
TGTGCCAGCAGCATCCCGCGGACAGGGGGAGAAGAGACCCAGTACTTC
>.|TRBJ2-2|.|TRBV6-5
CASSPQLAGTGELFF
TGTGCCAGCAGTCCCCAACTAGCTGGCACCGGGGAGCTGTTTTTT
>TRBD1|TRBJ2-7|.|TRBV3-1/TRBV3-2
CASSPRGMLGLEQYF
TGTGCCAGCAGCCCCAGGGGGATGCTGGGTCTGGAGCAGTACTTC
>TRBD1|TRBJ1-3|.|TRBV18
CASSPLDRAAGNTIYF
TGTGCCAGCTCACCACTGGACAGGGCGGCTGGAAACACCATATATTTT
>TRBD1|TRBJ2-5|.|TRBV4-1
CASSGTGGGETQYF
TGCGCCAGTTCCGGGACAGGGGGTGGGGAGACCCAGTACTTC
>TRBD1|TRBJ2-7|.|TRBV6-6
CASGTTGGVSEQYF
TGTGCCAGCGGAACGACAGGGGGCGTGAGTGAGCAGTACTTC
>.|TRBJ2-2|.|TRBV9
CASSVSPGQNTGELFF
TGTGCCAGCAGCGTAAGTCCGGGTCAGAACACCGGGGAGCTGTTTTTT
>.|TRBJ1-3|.|TRBV2
CASSEAFTGNRNTIYF
TGTGCCAGCAGTGAAGCGTTTACAGGGAACCGAAACACCATATATTTT
>TRBD2|TRBJ2-7|.|TRBV6-6
CASSYDGGGEQYF
TGTGCCAGCAGTTATGATGGGGGGGGCGAGCAGTACTTC
>.|TRBJ2-5|.|TRBV11-3
CASSMGSLGTQYF
TGTGCCAGCAGCATGGGATCCCTGGGGACCCAGTACTTC
>TRBD1|TRBJ1-1|.|TRBV19
CASSPGTGVGTEAFF
TGTGCCAGTAGTCCAGGGACAGGGGTAGGCACTGAAGCTTTCTTT
>.|TRBJ2-2|.|TRBV4-1
CASSQGGANTGELFF
TGCGCCAGCAGCCAAGGCGGCGCGAACACCGGGGAGCTGTTTTTT
>TRBD1|TRBJ2-7|.|TRBV19
CASSSRDRGRHEQYF
TGTGCCAGTAGTAGCCGGGACAGGGGGCGGCACGAGCAGTACTTC
>.|TRBJ1-1|.|TRBV5-1
CASSFGPTPNTEAFF
TGCGCCAGCAGCTTCGGGCCAACGCCAAACACTGAAGCTTTCTTT
>TRBD2|TRBJ2-5|.|TRBV6-2/TRBV6-3
CASSYSMRLAGGNQYQETQYF
TGTGCCAGCAGTTACTCGATGCGTCTAGCGGGGGGAAACCAGTACCAAGAGACCCAGTACTTC
>.|TRBJ1-2|.|TRBV19
CASSQLPAQVIYGYTF
TGTGCCAGTAGTCAGCTCCCCGCACAGGTTATCTATGGCTACACCTTC
>TRBD1|TRBJ1-2|.|TRBV10-3
CAISDGTGAGYTF
TGTGCCATCAGTGACGGGACAGGGGCCGGCTACACCTTC
>TRBD2|TRBJ2-7|.|TRBV18
CASSPVSGRVRGNEQYF
TGTGCCAGCTCACCAGTTAGCGGGAGGGTGAGGGGGAACGAGCAGTACTTC
>TRBD2|TRBJ2-3|.|TRBV2
CATKLAGLADTQYF
TGTGCCACCAAACTAGCGGGGTTGGCAGATACGCAGTATTTT
>TRBD2|TRBJ2-4|.|TRBV19
CASSIGGGRAKNIQYF
TGTGCCAGTAGTATTGGGGGAGGGAGAGCCAAAAACATTCAGTACTTC
>.|TRBJ2-3|.|TRBV28
CASNSWAVTDTQYF
TGTGCCAGCAATAGTTGGGCCGTGACAGATACGCAGTATTTT
>.|TRBJ2-7|.|TRBV29-1
CSAATTPGEQYF
TGCAGCGCCGCTACGACCCCGGGGGAGCAGTACTTC
>.|TRBJ2-1|.|TRBV5-1
CASSLVYGPDNEQFF
TGCGCCAGCAGCTTGGTATACGGGCCCGACAATGAGCAGTTCTTC
>TRBD2|TRBJ2-5|.|TRBV5-4
CASSKSGLAFEETQYF
TGTGCCAGCAGCAAATCCGGACTAGCGTTTGAGGAGACCCAGTACTTC
>TRBD2|TRBJ2-1|.|TRBV28
CASSPKPGLAGVRGFYNEQFF
TGTGCCAGCAGTCCAAAGCCGGGACTAGCGGGAGTCCGGGGTTTTTACAATGAGCAGTTCTTC
>.|TRBJ1-1|.|TRBV3-1/TRBV3-2
CASSERDRPIAFF
TGTGCCAGCAGCGAGCGGGATCGCCCAATAGCTTTCTTT
>.|TRBJ2-2|.|TRBV10-2
CASGRRDTGELFF
TGCGCCAGCGGGAGGAGGGACACCGGGGAGCTGTTTTTT
>.|TRBJ1-5|.|TRBV7-2
CASSLTVAGDQPQHF
TGTGCCAGCAGCTTAACAGTAGCGGGGGATCAGCCCCAGCATTTT
>TRBD2|TRBJ2-3|.|TRBV7-9
CASSLTLAGGDTQYF
TGTGCCAGCAGCTTAACCCTAGCGGGAGGCGATACGCAGTATTTT
>.|TRBJ1-5|.|TRBV27
CASSRNSNQPQHF
TGTGCCAGCAGCAGGAATAGCAATCAGCCCCAGCATTTT
>.|TRBJ1-5|few|TRBV24-1
CATSGPDSRQPQHF
TGTGCCACCAGTGGCCCGGACAGTCGTCAGCCCCAGCATTTT
>TRBD1|TRBJ1-2|.|TRBV6-1
CASSESRGRLSGYTF
TGTGCCAGCAGTGAATCCAGGGGGCGACTCTCTGGCTACACCTTC
>TRBD2|TRBJ2-1|.|TRBV29-1
CSVMGLERVGSYNEQFF
TGCAGCGTTATGGGACTAGAGCGGGTCGGCTCCTACAATGAGCAGTTCTTC
>.|TRBJ1-5|.|TRBV2
CASSEGRDNQPQHF
TGTGCCAGCAGTGAGGGGAGGGATAATCAGCCCCAGCATTTT
>.|TRBJ1-5|.|TRBV7-6
CASSTPPEPQHF
TGTGCCAGCAGCACACCTCCAGAGCCCCAGCATTTT
>TRBD1|TRBJ1-6|.|TRBV3-1/TRBV3-2
CASSHLGDRANSPLHF
TGTGCCAGCAGCCACCTCGGGGACAGGGCCAATTCACCCCTCCACTTT
>TRBD1|TRBJ2-1|.|TRBV29-1
CSVGAQGAGSNEQFF
TGCAGCGTGGGGGCTCAGGGGGCGGGGAGCAATGAGCAGTTCTTC
>TRBD2|TRBJ2-2|.|TRBV24-1
CATSDQPGLPYPGELFF
TGTGCCACCAGTGACCAACCGGGACTACCCTATCCTGGGGAGCTGTTTTTT
>.|TRBJ2-1|.|TRBV6-6
CASSPRLSNEQFF
TGTGCCAGCAGTCCTAGACTAAGCAATGAGCAGTTCTTC